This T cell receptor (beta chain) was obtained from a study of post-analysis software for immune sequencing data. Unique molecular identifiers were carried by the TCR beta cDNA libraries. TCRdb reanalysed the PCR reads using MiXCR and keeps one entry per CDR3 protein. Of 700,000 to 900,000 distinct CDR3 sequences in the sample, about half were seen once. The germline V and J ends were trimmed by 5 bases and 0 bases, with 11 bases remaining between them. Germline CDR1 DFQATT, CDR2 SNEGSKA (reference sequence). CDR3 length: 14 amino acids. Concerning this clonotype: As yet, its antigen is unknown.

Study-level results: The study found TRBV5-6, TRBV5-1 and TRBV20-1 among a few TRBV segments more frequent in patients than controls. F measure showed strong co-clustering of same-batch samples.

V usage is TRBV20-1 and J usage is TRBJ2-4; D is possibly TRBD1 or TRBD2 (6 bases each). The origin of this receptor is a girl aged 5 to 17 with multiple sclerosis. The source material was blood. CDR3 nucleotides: TGCAGTGCTGGGGGGCTCCTAGCCAAAAACATTCAGTACTTC. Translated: CSAGGLLAKNIQYF.